Each of the 12 T cell receptor beta chains below was sequenced from the same sample in a study of blood T cell repertoires in COVID-19. Assay: immunoSEQ multiplex PCR; the TCRdb copy retains only in-frame clones and omits some. The data contain about 270,000 clones, 70% to 90% of them singletons. Sequencing was performed on peripheral blood. These receptors came from a woman aged 65 to 85 with acute or convalescent COVID-19.

The chain uses TRBV5-4 and TRBJ1-6, with 10 bases lining up with TRBD1. From germline, CDR1 is SGHNT and CDR2 YYREEE (reference sequence). With V trimmed by 0 bases and J by 10 bases, 4 bases remained unmatched. The CDR3 contains 15 residues. The CDR3 nucleotides are TGTGCCAGCAGCTTGGAAGGACAGGGGGTATCACCCCTCCACTTT. It codes for CASSLEGQGVSPLHF.

The rearrangement joins TRBV12-3 or TRBV12-4 to TRBJ1-2; D gene ambiguous. Trimming cost V 2 bases and J 5 bases, with 6 bases left between them. The CDR3 has 12 residues. CDR3 loop: CASSLRFYGYTF. For the CDR3, the DNA is TGTGCCAGCAGTTTACGTTTTTATGGCTACACCTTC.

This clone was counted a single time. This chain joins TRBV4-1 and TRBJ2-7; 12 bases match TRBD2. V was pared by 0 bases and J by 3 bases, with 6 bases of the junction left unmatched. The CDR3 contains 17 residues. CDR1 and CDR2 (germline): MGHRA, YSYEKL. The CDR3, as DNA: TGCGCCAGCAGCCAAGATTCCCAACTAGCGGGGGGCTACGAGCAGTACTTC. Translating gives CASSQDSQLAGGYEQYF.

The J gene is TRBJ1-5, the V gene TRBV6-1; no clear D. Germline V gene lookup returns CDR1 MNHNS and CDR2 SASEGT. The CDR3 contains 16 residues. The germline V and J ends were trimmed by 3 bases and 1 base, with 13 bases remaining between them. In nucleotides, the CDR3 is TGTGCCAGCAGTGACCTGACCCGGCGGAGCAATCAGCCCCAGCATTTT. Its translation: CASSDLTRRSNQPQHF.

On this clone: Other DNA sequences of this sample code for an identical CDR3. The chain links TRBV7-8 to TRBJ1-1; D is unclear. With 1 base removed from V and 5 bases from J, the gap between germline ends came to 5 bases. There are 12 residues in the CDR3. Germline CDR1 and CDR2: SGHVS and FQNEAQ. The CDR3 here is CASSLVQTEAFF. The CDR3 DNA reads TGTGCCAGCAGCTTAGTGCAGACTGAAGCTTTCTTT.

The gene calls are TRBV4-1 and TRBJ2-2; TRBD2 is a possible D gene (6 bases). Germline CDR1 reads MGHRA; CDR2 reads YSYEKL. This CDR3 has 14 residues. Trimming removed 4 bases from V and 4 bases from J, with 10 bases in between. Here the CDR3 DNA reads TGCGCCAGCAGCCGGGTCGGGGGCACCGGGGAGCTGTTTTTT. It yields the protein CASSRVGGTGELFF.

V gene TRBV6-2 or TRBV6-3 combines with J gene TRBJ2-1; 9 bases align to TRBD2. Looked up from germline, CDR1 is MNHEY and CDR2 is SVGEGT. V gave up 2 bases and J gave up 7 bases; unmatched junction bases: 6. CDR3 length equals 15 residues. Here the CDR3 DNA reads TGTGCCAGCAGTTACGCGGGGGGGCCGAGGAATGAGCAGTTCTTC. It specifies CASSYAGGPRNEQFF.

A few counts support this clone. V is TRBV9 and J is TRBJ2-3; 9 nucleotides match TRBD2. Germline V gene sequence: CDR1 SGDLS, CDR2 YYNGEE. V lost 3 bases to trimming and J lost 1 base; unmatched junction nucleotides: 3. CDR3 size: 15 residues. For the CDR3, the DNA is TGTGCCAGCAGCGGCGCTAGCGGGGGCACAGATACGCAGTATTTT. This encodes CASSGASGGTDTQYF. The entire variable domain, with the rest obtained from reference TRBV9 and TRBJ2-3, is as follows: DSGVTQTPKHLITATGQRVTLRCSPRSGDLSVYWYQQSLDQGLQFLIQYYNGEERAKGNILERFSAQQFPDLHSELNLSSLELGDSALYFCASSGASGGTDTQYFGPGTRLTVL.

This clone was seen just once. The CDR3 coding sequence is TGTGCCAGCAGCCAATGGGGCGGGCGGGGGAACAATGAGCAGTTCTTC. As protein: CASSQWGGRGNNEQFF. This chain joins TRBV3-1 (or the pseudogene TRBV3-2) and TRBJ2-1; 7 nucleotides align to TRBD2. V lost 2 bases and J lost 5; bases outside the gene matches: 9. This CDR3 has 16 amino acids. Germline values: CDR1 LGHDT, CDR2 YNNKEL (reference sequence).

This sequence joins TRBV7-8 and TRBJ2-1, with TRBD2 as a possible D gene (6 bases). The CDR3 consists of 14 residues. Trimming left V 1 base short and J 10 bases short, with 14 bases between. CDR1 and CDR2 (germline): SGHVS, FQNEAQ. The CDR3 region is CASSLGGLPMEQFF. CDR3 sequence (DNA): TGTGCCAGCAGCTTAGGGGGACTCCCAATGGAGCAGTTCTTC.

The chain links TRBV5-4 to TRBJ2-7, with D maybe TRBD2 (6 bases). CDR1 and CDR2 (germline): SGHNT, YYREEE (reference sequence). V lost 0 bases and J 6 bases, leaving 10 bases between the germline ends. The CDR3 is 13 amino acids. The CDR3 DNA reads as TGTGCCAGCAGCTTGGAGGCAGCGGGCGAGCAGTACTTC. It codes for CASSLEAAGEQYF.

The chain has TRBV18 and TRBJ2-5, with TRBD2 identical over 8 bases. This CDR3 region has 15 residues. CDR1 and CDR2 (germline): KGHSH, LQKENI. The V gene end was trimmed by 3 bases and the J gene end by 2 bases; junction bases not matched to a gene: 5. CDR3 coding DNA: TGTGCCAGCTCACCCCTGGCGGGGGGTCAAGAGACCCAGTACTTC. Amino acid sequence: CASSPLAGGQETQYF. Using reference TRBV18 and TRBJ2-5 for the parts outside the CDR3, the full variable domain is NAGVMQNPRHLVRRRGQEARLRCSPMKGHSHVYWYRQLPEEGLKFMVYLQKENIIDESGMPKERFSAEFPKEGPSILRIQQVVRGDSAAYFCASSPLAGGQETQYFGPGTRLLVL.